The sequence of this T cell receptor (beta chain) was determined in a study of post-analysis software for immune sequencing data. In the study overall: Patients with relapsing-remitting, secondary progressive and progressive-relapsing multiple sclerosis courses were all represented.

General study points: Included in a set of five TRBV segments more frequent in patients than controls were TRBV5-6, TRBV5-1 and TRBV20-1. Batch-mates among the samples co-clustered strongly by F measure. In multiple sclerosis, normalized Chao1 diversity was significantly below that of controls.

TCR beta libraries were prepared from cDNA with unique molecular identifiers. Approximately 500,000 cDNA molecules were obtained per 1 to 10 million input T cells. Using its own MiXCR run on the PCR reads, TCRdb lists one record per CDR3 protein. The sample shows around 710,000 distinct CDR3 sequences, more than 45% of them seen only once. Turning to this clonotype: Its antigen is not known.

Germline CDR1 is DFQATT and CDR2 is SNEGSKA (reference sequence). Trimming took off 6 bases at V and 1 base at J, with 16 bases between the two ends. The CDR3 covers 15 residues. This clonotype originated in a girl aged 5-17 years with multiple sclerosis. Material for sequencing was blood. J is TRBJ1-5 and V is TRBV20-1; D possibly corresponds to TRBD1 (6 bases). The CDR3 loop reads CSARPGGASNQPQHF. CDR3 bases: TGCAGTGCCAGACCCGGGGGGGCGAGCAATCAGCCCCAGCATTTT.